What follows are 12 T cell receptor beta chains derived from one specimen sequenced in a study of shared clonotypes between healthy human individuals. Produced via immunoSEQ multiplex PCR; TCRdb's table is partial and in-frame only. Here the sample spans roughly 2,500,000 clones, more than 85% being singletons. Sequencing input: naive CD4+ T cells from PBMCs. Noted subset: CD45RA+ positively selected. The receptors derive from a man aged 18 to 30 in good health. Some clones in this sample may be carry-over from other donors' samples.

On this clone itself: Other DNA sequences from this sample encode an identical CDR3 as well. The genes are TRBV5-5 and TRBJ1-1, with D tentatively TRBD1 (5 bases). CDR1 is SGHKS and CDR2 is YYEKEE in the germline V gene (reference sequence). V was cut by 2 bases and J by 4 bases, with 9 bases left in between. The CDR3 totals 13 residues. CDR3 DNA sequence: TGTGCCAGCAGCTTCTCGGGGCGCACTGAAGCTTTCTTT. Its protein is CASSFSGRTEAFF.

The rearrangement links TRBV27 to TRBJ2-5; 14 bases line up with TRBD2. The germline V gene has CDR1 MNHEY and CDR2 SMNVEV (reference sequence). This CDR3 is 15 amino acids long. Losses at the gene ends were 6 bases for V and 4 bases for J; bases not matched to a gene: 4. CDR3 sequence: CASRPGTSGRETQYF. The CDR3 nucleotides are TGTGCCAGCAGGCCAGGGACTAGCGGGAGAGAGACCCAGTACTTC.

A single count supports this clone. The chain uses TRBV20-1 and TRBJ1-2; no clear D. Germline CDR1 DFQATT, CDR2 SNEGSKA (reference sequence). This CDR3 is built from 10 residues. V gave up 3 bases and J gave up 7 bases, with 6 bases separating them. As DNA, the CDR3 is TGCAGTGCTAGTAACAGTGGCTACACCTTC. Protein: CSASNSGYTF.

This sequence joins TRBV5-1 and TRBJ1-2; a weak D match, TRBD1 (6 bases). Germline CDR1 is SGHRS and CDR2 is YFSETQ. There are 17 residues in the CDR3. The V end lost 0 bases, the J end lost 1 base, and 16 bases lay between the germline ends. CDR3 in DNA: TGCGCCAGCAGCTTGGGAGACAGGACCCCCCTTAACTATGGCTACACCTTC. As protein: CASSLGDRTPLNYGYTF.

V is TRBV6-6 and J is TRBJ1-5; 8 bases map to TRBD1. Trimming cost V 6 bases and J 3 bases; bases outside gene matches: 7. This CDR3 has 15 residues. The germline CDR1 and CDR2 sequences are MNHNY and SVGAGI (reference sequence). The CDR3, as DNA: TGTGCCAGCAGATACCAGGGGGCGTACAATCAGCCCCAGCATTTT. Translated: CASRYQGAYNQPQHF.

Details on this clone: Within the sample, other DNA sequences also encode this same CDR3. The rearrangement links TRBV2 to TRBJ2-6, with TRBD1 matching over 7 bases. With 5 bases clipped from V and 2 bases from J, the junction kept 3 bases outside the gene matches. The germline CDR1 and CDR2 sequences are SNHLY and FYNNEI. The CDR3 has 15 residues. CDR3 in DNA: TGTGCCAGCAGTTTGACAGGGACTGGGGCCAACGTCCTGACTTTC. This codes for CASSLTGTGANVLTF.

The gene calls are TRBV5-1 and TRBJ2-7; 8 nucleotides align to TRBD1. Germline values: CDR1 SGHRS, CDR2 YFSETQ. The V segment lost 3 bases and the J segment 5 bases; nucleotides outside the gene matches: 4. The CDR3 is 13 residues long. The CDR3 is CASSSGTGDEQYF. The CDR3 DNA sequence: TGCGCCAGCAGCTCGGGGACAGGCGACGAGCAGTACTTC.

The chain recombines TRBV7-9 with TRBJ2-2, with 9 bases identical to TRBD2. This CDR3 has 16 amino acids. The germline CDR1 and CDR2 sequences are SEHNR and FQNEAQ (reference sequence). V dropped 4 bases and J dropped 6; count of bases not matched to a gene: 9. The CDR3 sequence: CASSSRGGDVPGELFF. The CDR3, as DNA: TGTGCCAGCAGCTCGCGGGGGGGAGACGTCCCCGGGGAGCTGTTTTTT.

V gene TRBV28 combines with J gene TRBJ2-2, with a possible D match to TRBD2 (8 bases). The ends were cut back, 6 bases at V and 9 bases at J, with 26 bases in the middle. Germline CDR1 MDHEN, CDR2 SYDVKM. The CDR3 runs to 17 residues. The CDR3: CASRGGGSGSDARELFF. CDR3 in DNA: TGTGCCAGCAGAGGGGGCGGGAGCGGGAGTGATGCCAGGGAGCTGTTTTTT.

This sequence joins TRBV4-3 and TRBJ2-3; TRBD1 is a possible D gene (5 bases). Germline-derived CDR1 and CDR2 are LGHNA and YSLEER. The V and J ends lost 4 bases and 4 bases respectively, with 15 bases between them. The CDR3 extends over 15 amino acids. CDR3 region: CASSRGASQADTQYF. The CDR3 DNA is TGCGCCAGCAGCCGGGGCGCGTCACAGGCAGATACGCAGTATTTT.

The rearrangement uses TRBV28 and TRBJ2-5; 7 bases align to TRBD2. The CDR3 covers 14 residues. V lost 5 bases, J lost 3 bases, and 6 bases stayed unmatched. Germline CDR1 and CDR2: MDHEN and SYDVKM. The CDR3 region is CASSLSGPKETQYF. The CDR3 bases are TGTGCCAGCAGTCTTAGCGGGCCGAAAGAGACCCAGTACTTC.

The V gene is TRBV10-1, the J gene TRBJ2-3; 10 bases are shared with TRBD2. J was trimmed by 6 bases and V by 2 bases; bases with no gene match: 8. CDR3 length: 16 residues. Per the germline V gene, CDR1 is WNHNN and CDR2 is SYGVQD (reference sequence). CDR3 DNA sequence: TGCGCCAGCAGTGAGCCCAGCGGGAGGGCCACCGATACGCAGTATTTT. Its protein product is CASSEPSGRATDTQYF.